Listed here are 31 T cell receptor beta chains from one sample, sequenced in a study of blood T cell repertoires in COVID-19. The data were produced by immunoSEQ multiplex PCR, yet TCRdb's version contains in-frame clones alone and is incomplete. The sample contains approximately 160,000 clones, roughly 84% of which appear only once. Sequenced material: peripheral blood. These receptor sequences come from a young man with active or convalescent COVID-19.

The rearrangement uses TRBV6-1 and TRBJ1-5; 9 bases align to TRBD1. CDR3 length: 14 residues. CDR1 MNHNS and CDR2 SASEGT come from the germline V gene. The junction had 3 bases not matched to a gene; V was cut back by 2 bases and J by 7 bases. The CDR3 spells CASSEWTGEQPQHF. As DNA, the CDR3 is TGTGCCAGCAGTGAATGGACAGGGGAGCAGCCCCAGCATTTT.

The CDR3, as DNA: TGTGCCACCAAGAACGGACAGGGGGCTAGTCAGCCCCAGCATTTT. It yields the protein CATKNGQGASQPQHF. The rearrangement uses TRBV15 and TRBJ1-5, with 11 nucleotides matching TRBD1. Germline CDR1 reads LNHNV; CDR2 reads YYDKDF (reference sequence). The CDR3 is 15 amino acids. V was clipped by 7 bases and J by 6 bases; unmatched bases: 8.

V gene TRBV19 combines with J gene TRBJ2-5; possible D gene TRBD1, 6 bases. Per germline, CDR1 LNHDA and CDR2 SQIVND (reference sequence). The length of the CDR3 is 14 residues. With 4 bases removed from V and 5 bases from J, the gap between germline ends came to 14 bases. The CDR3 protein is CASSTTGSWETQYF. The CDR3 coding sequence is TGTGCCAGTAGTACCACAGGGTCTTGGGAGACCCAGTACTTC.

This clone was detected many times. V usage is TRBV7-9 and J usage is TRBJ2-2, with D possibly matching TRBD1 (6 bases). Germline V CDR1 and CDR2: SEHNR, FQNEAQ (reference sequence). The CDR3 consists of 14 residues. V was trimmed by 5 bases and J by 4 bases, leaving 11 bases between them. DNA of the CDR3: TGTGCCAGCAGCAAGGGACATCCCACCGGGGAGCTGTTTTTT. Amino acids: CASSKGHPTGELFF. Full variable domain (missing parts from reference TRBV7-9 and TRBJ2-2): DTGVSQNPRHKITKRGQNVTFRCDPISEHNRLYWYRQTLGQGPEFLTYFQNEAQLEKSRLLSDRFSAERPKGSFSTLEIQRTEQGDSAMYLCASSKGHPTGELFFGEGSRLTVL.

The rearrangement uses TRBV6-5 and TRBJ2-7; 10 nucleotides line up with TRBD1. The V segment lost 6 bases and the J segment 6 bases; nucleotides outside the gene matches: 5. Germline V CDR1 and CDR2: MNHEY, SVGAGI. This CDR3 spans 13 amino acids. CDR3 residues: CASSRDRGFEQYF. CDR3 DNA: TGTGCCAGCAGCCGGGACAGGGGCTTCGAGCAGTACTTC.

This chain connects TRBV25-1 to TRBJ2-5; D gene uncertain. CDR3 length: 13 amino acids. Trimming pared 0 bases from V and 4 bases from J, leaving 6 bases between. Germline loops: CDR1 MGHDK, CDR2 SYGVNS. The CDR3 DNA reads as TGTGCCAGCAGTGAATATACGGGAGAGACCCAGTACTTC. Translating it yields CASSEYTGETQYF.

V and J are TRBV6-2 or TRBV6-3 and TRBJ2-3, with D tentatively TRBD2 (6 bases). Deletions cut 0 bases from V and 0 bases from J, with 10 bases between. The CDR3 has 16 amino acids. CDR1 and CDR2 from the germline V gene are MNHEY and SVGEGT. CDR3 nucleotide sequence: TGTGCCAGCAGTTACTCTGGGCGGGGCAGCACAGATACGCAGTATTTT. Its protein product is CASSYSGRGSTDTQYF.

This chain links TRBV21-1 with TRBJ2-1; TRBD2, the D gene given by the table, was not confirmed from the DNA. TRBV21-1 represents a pseudogene. The CDR3 is 16 residues long. This CDR3 reads CASSKDREISYNEQFF. In DNA form, the CDR3 reads TGTGCCAGCAGCAAAGATCGGGAGATTTCCTACAATGAGCAGTTCTTC.

The chain combines TRBV4-3 with TRBJ2-1, with 10 bases identical to TRBD1. The germline V gene has CDR1 LGHNA and CDR2 YSLEER. This CDR3 has 15 residues. The J segment lost 3 bases and the V segment lost 4 bases, leaving 3 bases of the junction unmatched. The CDR3 region has the DNA TGCGCCAGCAGCCGAGGGACAGGGGTCTACAATGAGCAGTTCTTC. Translation: CASSRGTGVYNEQFF.

The chain recombines TRBV5-1 with TRBJ2-7; D unclear. CDR1 and CDR2 (germline): SGHRS, YFSETQ. V lost 0 bases, J lost 1 base, and 14 bases lay in between. The CDR3 totals 16 residues. The CDR3 spells CASSLAGIGVSYEQYF. The CDR3 region has the DNA TGCGCCAGCAGCTTGGCAGGCATAGGCGTTTCCTACGAGCAGTACTTC.

This chain joins TRBV7-9 and TRBJ2-1; D perhaps matches TRBD1 (6 bases). The length of the CDR3 is 14 residues. Looked up from germline, CDR1 is SEHNR and CDR2 is FQNEAQ (reference sequence). V lost 6 bases and J lost 1, with 10 bases in between. The CDR3 nucleotides are TGTGCCAGCAGAACAGGGATTTCCTACAATGAGCAGTTCTTC. Its translation: CASRTGISYNEQFF.

The chain combines TRBV5-4 with TRBJ2-7; TRBD2 matches at 8 bases. Germline V gives CDR1 SGHNT, CDR2 YYREEE (reference sequence). This CDR3 contains 16 residues. The J segment lost 5 bases and the V segment lost 0 bases, leaving 10 bases of the junction unmatched. The chain's CDR3 is CASSLAGLGGAHEQYF. CDR3 in DNA: TGTGCCAGCAGCTTGGCCGGACTCGGGGGGGCCCACGAGCAGTACTTC.

The chain is built from TRBV10-3 and TRBJ1-1, with unresolved D. CDR1 and CDR2 from the germline V gene are ENHRY and SYGVKD. V was shortened by 0 bases and J by 6 bases, with 11 bases between the two germline ends. This CDR3 is 14 amino acids long. CDR3 bases: TGTGCCATCAGTGAGTCAGAGGGATCCCCTGAAGCTTTCTTT. It specifies CAISESEGSPEAFF.

The chain joins TRBV5-1 to TRBJ2-3; D not resolved. The CDR3 totals 15 residues. Germline CDR1 is SGHRS and CDR2 is YFSETQ. V shed 3 bases and J shed 2 bases, with 13 bases lying between them. The CDR3 protein is CASSSQERDTDTQYF. The CDR3 bases are TGCGCCAGCAGCTCTCAAGAGCGTGACACAGATACGCAGTATTTT.

V usage is TRBV7-2 and J usage is TRBJ2-7; 8 bases line up with TRBD2. Germline CDR1 and CDR2: SGHTA and FQGNSA. With V trimmed by 4 bases and J by 2 bases, 7 bases remained unmatched. CDR3 length equals 15 residues. The CDR3 spells CASSSYTSGAYEQYF. The DNA for the CDR3 is TGTGCCAGCAGCTCTTACACTAGCGGAGCCTACGAGCAGTACTTC.

This chain uses TRBV19 with TRBJ1-1, with D possibly matching TRBD1 (6 bases). The CDR3 runs 13 residues. Germline values: CDR1 LNHDA, CDR2 SQIVND (reference sequence). V was shortened by 4 bases and J by 6 bases, with 12 bases between the two germline ends. CDR3 DNA sequence: TGTGCCAGTAGTAGGACAGATATTGCTGAAGCTTTCTTT. Its translation: CASSRTDIAEAFF. The full variable domain, rest sourced from reference TRBV19 and TRBJ1-1, is DGGITQSPKYLFRKEGQNVTLSCEQNLNHDAMYWYRQDPGQGLRLIYYSQIVNDFQKGDIAEGYSVSREKKESFPLTVTSAQKNPTAFYLCASSRTDIAEAFFGQGTRLTVV.

J is TRBJ2-7 and V is TRBV6-5; D possibly corresponds to TRBD2 (6 bases). The CDR3 runs 15 residues. The V gene's germline CDR1 is MNHEY and CDR2 SVGAGI. V was clipped by 0 bases and J by 2 bases, with 11 bases between them. In DNA, the CDR3 is TGTGCCAGCAGTTACTCGGGGCGGGATCCCTACGAGCAGTACTTC. Residues: CASSYSGRDPYEQYF.

The rearrangement links TRBV21-1 to TRBJ2-3; the table names TRBD1, a call not compared with the DNA. TRBV21-1 is an annotated pseudogene. The CDR3 loop spans 13 amino acids. The CDR3 here is CASSSTATDTQYF. In DNA form, the CDR3 reads TGTGCCAGCAGCAGTACAGCCACAGATACGCAGTATTTT.

The genes are TRBV9 and TRBJ1-1; possibly TRBD1 for D (5 bases). V shed 5 bases and J shed 0 bases, with 14 bases lying between them. Germline V gene lookup returns CDR1 SGDLS and CDR2 YYNGEE. The CDR3 runs to 15 residues. CDR3 loop: CASSAGGSLNTEAFF. The CDR3 DNA follows: TGTGCCAGCAGTGCCGGGGGGAGCCTGAACACTGAAGCTTTCTTT.

This chain joins TRBV5-4 and TRBJ1-1; D ambiguous. This CDR3 has 12 amino acids. V was trimmed by 4 bases and J by 9 bases, leaving 13 bases between them. Germline lookup yields CDR1 SGHNT and CDR2 YYREEE (reference sequence). CDR3 sequence reads: CASSEGDLQAFF. CDR3 nucleotides: TGTGCCAGCAGCGAAGGAGACCTCCAAGCTTTCTTT.

CDR3 DNA: TGCGCCAGCAGCCCGCAGGGTACTCTTAAGGAAAAACTGTTTTTT. Amino acid sequence: CASSPQGTLKEKLFF. The gene calls are TRBV4-1 and TRBJ1-4; a weak D match, TRBD1 (5 bases). The V gene's germline CDR1 is MGHRA and CDR2 YSYEKL. The CDR3 covers 15 residues. Between the trimmed V and J ends, which lost 4 bases and 8 bases, there was a span of 17 bases.

The chain is built from TRBV24-1 and TRBJ2-1, with 9 bases identical to TRBD2. V was clipped by 0 bases and J by 8 bases; unmatched bases: 7. This CDR3 contains 16 residues. Germline V gene sequence: CDR1 KGHDR, CDR2 SFDVKD. The CDR3 loop is CATSDLWRGGLDEQFF. CDR3 in DNA: TGTGCCACCAGTGATTTGTGGCGGGGGGGCTTAGATGAGCAGTTCTTC.

The chain uses TRBV5-1 and TRBJ1-1; D gene ambiguous. The CDR3 extends over 14 amino acids. V was shortened by 4 bases and J by 4 bases, with 14 bases between the two germline ends. CDR1 SGHRS and CDR2 YFSETQ come from the germline V gene. The CDR3 sequence is CASSPAGRFTEAFF. CDR3 bases: TGCGCCAGCAGCCCCGCCGGTAGATTCACTGAAGCTTTCTTT.

The chain has TRBV6-5 and TRBJ2-1; D unclear. The V end lost 2 bases, the J end lost 5 bases, and 7 bases lay between the germline ends. The length of the CDR3 is 13 residues. CDR1 and CDR2 (germline): MNHEY, SVGAGI. The CDR3 region is CASSYEADNEQFF. In DNA form, the CDR3 reads TGTGCCAGCAGTTACGAGGCAGACAATGAGCAGTTCTTC.

This clone has only a few counts. CDR3 sequence reads: CASSEIRATYEQYF. In nucleotides, the CDR3 is TGCGCCAGCAGTGAAATCAGGGCTACCTACGAGCAGTACTTC. The chain has TRBV10-1 and TRBJ2-7; a possible D gene is TRBD1 (5 bases). The germline gives CDR1 WNHNN, CDR2 SYGVQD (reference sequence). V shed 3 bases and J shed 2 bases, with 11 bases lying between them. This CDR3 has 14 residues.

V gene TRBV5-1 combines with J gene TRBJ1-2, with TRBD1 matching 7 bases. There are 15 residues in the CDR3. The ends lost 1 base at V and 4 bases at J; junction bases unmatched: 7. The V gene's germline CDR1 is SGHRS and CDR2 YFSETQ. Here the CDR3 DNA reads TGCGCCAGCAGCTTGCCGGAGACAGGGTTCTATGGCTACACCTTC. It codes for CASSLPETGFYGYTF.

V and J are TRBV29-1 and TRBJ1-1; 7 bases line up with TRBD1. The J segment lost 1 base and the V segment lost 4 bases, leaving 6 bases of the junction unmatched. The CDR3 loop spans 14 amino acids. Germline V gives CDR1 SQVTM, CDR2 ANQGSEA. CDR3 residues: CSVGQGGRNTEAFF. The CDR3 nucleotides read TGCAGCGTTGGACAGGGTGGTCGGAACACTGAAGCTTTCTTT.

This CDR3 reads CASSYRLGGNTEAFF. CDR3 nucleotides: TGTGCCAGCAGTTACCGTTTGGGGGGAAACACTGAAGCTTTCTTT. The chain is built from TRBV6-5 and TRBJ1-1; the D gene is possibly TRBD1 (5 bases). The germline CDR1 and CDR2 sequences are MNHEY and SVGAGI. This CDR3 region has 15 residues. Trimming took off 2 bases at V and 2 bases at J, with 12 bases between the two ends.

V gene TRBV25-1 combines with J gene TRBJ2-7; no clear D. V lost 3 bases to trimming and J lost 1 base, with 19 bases between them. The CDR3 runs 17 residues. Germline CDR1 and CDR2: MGHDK and SYGVNS. CDR3 bases: TGTGCCAGCAGTGACAACAAAGCAGGTCGCTATTCCTACGAGCAGTACTTC. This codes for CASSDNKAGRYSYEQYF.

The chain joins TRBV6-5 to TRBJ2-4, with 10 nucleotides matching TRBD2. After removal of 4 bases from V and 9 bases from J, the junction contained 12 bases not matched to a gene. CDR1 is MNHEY and CDR2 is SVGAGI in the germline V gene. The CDR3 contains 16 residues. The CDR3 region has the DNA TGTGCCAGCAGTTCAGGAGCGGGAGGGCCGGGGGGCATTCAGTACTTC. This encodes CASSSGAGGPGGIQYF.

This clone has a single count. The chain uses TRBV15 and TRBJ2-7, with 7 positions matching TRBD1. CDR1 and CDR2 from the germline V gene are LNHNV and YYDKDF (reference sequence). CDR3 size: 14 residues. Trimming at V came to 3 bases and at J to 3 bases, leaving 5 bases not matched to a gene. CDR3 bases: TGTGCCACCAGCAGGGACAGGAGACACTACGAGCAGTACTTC. The encoded protein is CATSRDRRHYEQYF.